The entry below describes one TCR beta chain. Its antigen is not known. The table came from immunoSEQ multiplex PCR; TCRdb's copy has only in-frame clones and leaves some out. There are approximately 60,000 clones in the sample; 90% occur only once, and approximately 3% lies in the top ten. This record comes from a study of cytomegalovirus exposure and HLA in healthy donors. Study-wide background: The 110 or so validation repertoires used a platform that matched the one used for the approximately 620 first-cohort repertoires, as a later analysis reported. Study-level points and caveats: In vitro, a few CMV-associated chains proved specific for CMV antigens. Accounts indicate the classifier identified cytomegalovirus status with strong specificity and sensitivity.

This CDR3 spans 14 amino acids. The germline V and J ends were trimmed by 4 bases and 6 bases, with 13 bases remaining between them. CDR1 is ENHRY, CDR2 SYGVKD, per germline. The rearrangement links TRBV10-3 to TRBJ2-1, with a weak D call TRBD1 (5 bases). The sequence was collected from a man younger than 30 in good health and CMV-seronegative. Sequences were obtained from PBMCs. The CDR3 region has the DNA TGTGCCATCAGTGCGGGCAGGGAAGCCAATGAGCAGTTCTTC. Its protein product is CAISAGREANEQFF.